Following are 26 T cell receptor beta chains from one sample sequenced in a study of blood T cell repertoires in COVID-19. TCRdb's copy holds only in-frame clones and misses some; the assay was immunoSEQ multiplex PCR. Here the sample spans around 400,000 clones, roughly 90% being singletons. Sequencing used PBMCs or T cells enriched from blood (not recorded which). The receptors shown here come from a young woman who had been exposed to COVID-19.

The chain is built from TRBV4-1 and TRBJ1-2; unclear D gene. Trimming cost V 4 bases and J 2 bases, with 20 bases left between them. The length of the CDR3 is 17 residues. Germline V gene lookup returns CDR1 MGHRA and CDR2 YSYEKL. CDR3 nucleotides: TGCGCCAGCAGCCCTTTCATCGGGGTATCGTCGAACTATGGCTACACCTTC. Translation gives CASSPFIGVSSNYGYTF.

The J gene is TRBJ2-1, the V gene TRBV3-1 (or the pseudogene TRBV3-2); D might be TRBD1 (6 bases). V lost 0 bases, J lost 6 bases, and 21 bases lay in between. CDR1 and CDR2 (germline): LGHDT, YNNKEL (reference sequence). This CDR3 region has 18 residues. The CDR3 sequence is CASSQDLREMVQGNEQFF. In DNA, the CDR3 is TGTGCCAGCAGCCAAGATTTGAGGGAGATGGTACAGGGCAATGAGCAGTTCTTC.

This chain uses TRBV7-3 with TRBJ2-6, with D perhaps matching TRBD1 (5 bases). CDR3 size: 18 residues. V dropped 6 bases and J dropped 0 bases, with 18 bases sitting between them. The V gene's germline CDR1 is SGHTA and CDR2 FQGTGA. The CDR3 loop reads CASSPTSQVPSGANVLTF. The CDR3 DNA follows: TGTGCCAGCAGTCCGACCTCACAGGTCCCCTCTGGGGCCAACGTCCTGACTTTC.

About this clone itself: The same CDR3 is also encoded by other DNA sequences in this sample. The chain recombines TRBV4-1 with TRBJ1-6; 9 nucleotides match TRBD1. Germline V gives CDR1 MGHRA, CDR2 YSYEKL. This CDR3 is built from 17 residues. V lost 0 bases and J lost 1; bases outside the gene matches: 1. This CDR3 is CASSQDGQGSYNSPLHF. CDR3 nucleotides: TGCGCCAGCAGCCAAGACGGACAGGGGTCCTATAATTCACCCCTCCACTTT.

V and J are TRBV3-1 (or the pseudogene TRBV3-2) and TRBJ2-1; 9 bases map to TRBD2. CDR1 is LGHDT, CDR2 YNNKEL, per germline (reference sequence). The CDR3 consists of 16 residues. The V segment lost 2 bases and the J segment 4 bases; nucleotides outside the gene matches: 6. CDR3 DNA sequence: TGTGCCAGCAGCCAACGTAGCGGGAGTCCGTACAATGAGCAGTTCTTC. This sequence encodes CASSQRSGSPYNEQFF.

This chain connects TRBV5-8 to TRBJ1-1; D may be TRBD1 (6 bases). V lost 3 bases, J lost 3 bases, and 9 bases lay in between. CDR1 is SGHTS, CDR2 YDEGEE, per germline. The length of the CDR3 is 13 residues. CDR3 DNA: TGTGCCAGCAGCTCCAGGGGTTACACTGAAGCTTTCTTT. Its translation: CASSSRGYTEAFF. The whole variable domain, filled in from reference TRBV5-8 and TRBJ1-1, reads EAGVTQSPTHLIKTRGQQATLRCSPISGHTSVYWYQQALGLGLQFLLWYDEGEERNRGNFPPRFSGRQFPNYSSELNVNALELEDSALYLCASSSRGYTEAFFGQGTRLTVV.

The V gene is TRBV19, the J gene TRBJ2-7; TRBD2 aligns across 8 bases. The V segment lost 5 bases and the J segment 6 bases; nucleotides outside the gene matches: 15. The CDR3 consists of 16 residues. The germline V gene encodes CDR1 LNHDA and CDR2 SQIVND (reference sequence). CDR3 sequence: CASSLDLGGRMSEQYF. The CDR3 DNA follows: TGTGCCAGTAGTCTGGACCTCGGCGGGAGGATGTCCGAGCAGTACTTC.

V usage is TRBV5-6 and J usage is TRBJ1-1; 8 bases fit TRBD1. Germline CDR1 reads SGHDT; CDR2 reads YYEEEE. The CDR3 contains 15 residues. Trimming removed 2 bases from V and 1 base from J; junction bases left unmatched: 4. The CDR3: CASSFRGLSNTEAFF. The CDR3 coding sequence is TGTGCCAGCAGCTTCAGGGGGCTTTCGAACACTGAAGCTTTCTTT.

V gene TRBV6-5 combines with J gene TRBJ2-2; 8 positions agree with TRBD1. The germline gives CDR1 MNHEY, CDR2 SVGAGI. The CDR3 is made up of 15 amino acids. V shed 6 bases and J 4 bases; nucleotides not matched to a gene: 7. In DNA form, the CDR3 reads TGTGCCAGCAGCCCAGACAGGGGCCCCACCGGGGAGCTGTTTTTT. It codes for CASSPDRGPTGELFF.

The genes are TRBV2 and TRBJ2-1; 7 nucleotides match TRBD1. CDR3 size: 13 residues. V shed 8 bases, J shed 4 bases, and the junction held 5 bases outside the gene matches. Germline-derived CDR1 and CDR2 are SNHLY and FYNNEI. In DNA form, the CDR3 reads TGTGCCAGCGGGCGACAGGGATACAATGAGCAGTTCTTC. Its protein product is CASGRQGYNEQFF.

The V call is TRBV27, the J call TRBJ2-1, with TRBD2 matching over 8 bases. This CDR3 has 14 residues. With V trimmed by 10 bases and J by 7 bases, 12 bases remained unmatched. The germline gives CDR1 MNHEY, CDR2 SMNVEV (reference sequence). DNA for the CDR3: TGTGCCACAGCAGGGGCGGGAGGAAGGAATGAGCAGTTCTTC. Its protein is CATAGAGGRNEQFF.

The J gene is TRBJ1-5, the V gene TRBV7-9; D is unclear. Trimming took off 6 bases at V and 2 bases at J, with 14 bases between the two ends. From germline, CDR1 is SEHNR and CDR2 FQNEAQ (reference sequence). The CDR3 totals 15 residues. Here the CDR3 DNA reads TGTGCCAGCAGTACGGGGAAACCCGGCAATCAGCCCCAGCATTTT. Its protein product is CASSTGKPGNQPQHF.

This chain links TRBV5-1 with TRBJ1-1; D gene ambiguous. CDR1 is SGHRS, CDR2 YFSETQ, per germline. V was pared by 0 bases and J by 1 base, with 7 bases between. The CDR3 spans 14 residues. As DNA, the CDR3 is TGCGCCAGCAGCTTGGAACGGGAGAACACTGAAGCTTTCTTT. Translated, it gives CASSLERENTEAFF.

The CDR3: CAAWSGREYEQYF. CDR3 nucleotide sequence: TGTGCCGCTTGGAGCGGGAGGGAGTACGAGCAGTACTTC. The chain joins TRBV28 to TRBJ2-7; 10 nucleotides align to TRBD2. This CDR3 region has 13 residues. After removal of 11 bases from V and 4 bases from J, the junction contained 8 bases not matched to a gene. The germline gives CDR1 MDHEN, CDR2 SYDVKM.

V gene TRBV4-1 combines with J gene TRBJ2-5, with 10 bases matching TRBD2. The CDR3 extends over 17 amino acids. Trimming removed 0 bases from V and 2 bases from J; junction bases left unmatched: 6. The germline gives CDR1 MGHRA, CDR2 YSYEKL. The CDR3 DNA sequence: TGCGCCAGCAGCCAAGAGATAGCGGGAGGCATACAAGAGACCCAGTACTTC. The encoded protein is CASSQEIAGGIQETQYF.

J is TRBJ1-5 and V is TRBV28; possible D gene TRBD1, 5 bases. The V and J ends lost 3 bases and 0 bases respectively, with 9 bases between them. This CDR3 is built from 15 residues. The germline CDR1 and CDR2 sequences are MDHEN and SYDVKM. CDR3 DNA: TGTGCCAGCAGTTTCGGACATTATAGCAATCAGCCCCAGCATTTT. Amino acids: CASSFGHYSNQPQHF.

The J gene is TRBJ1-1, the V gene TRBV4-1, with no clear D. Germline-derived CDR1 and CDR2 are MGHRA and YSYEKL. The ends were cut back, 1 base at V and 3 bases at J, with 9 bases in the middle. The CDR3 is made up of 14 amino acids. CDR3 nucleotides: TGCGCCAGCAGCCAAGCCGTTGCGGACACTGAAGCTTTCTTT. Translated, it gives CASSQAVADTEAFF.

V gene TRBV2 combines with J gene TRBJ2-7, with 7 bases aligning to TRBD1. After removal of 4 bases from V and 1 base from J, the junction contained 4 bases not matched to a gene. This CDR3 spans 14 amino acids. Germline CDR1 SNHLY, CDR2 FYNNEI. CDR3 sequence: CASSGHRGSYEQYF. The CDR3 region has the DNA TGTGCCAGCAGTGGCCACAGGGGTTCCTACGAGCAGTACTTC.

In DNA, the CDR3 is TGTGCCAGCAGCTCCCGGGGGGAATGGAGCACCGGGGAGCTGTTTTTT. Translating it yields CASSSRGEWSTGELFF. The rearrangement links TRBV5-4 to TRBJ2-2; 7 nucleotides match TRBD2. The CDR3 loop spans 16 amino acids. From germline, CDR1 is SGHNT and CDR2 YYREEE (reference sequence). Trimming cost V 3 bases and J 4 bases; bases outside gene matches: 9.

The chain links TRBV4-3 to TRBJ2-5; D is unresolved. CDR1 is LGHNA and CDR2 is YSLEER in the germline V gene. The ends were cut back, 0 bases at V and 5 bases at J, with 10 bases in the middle. This CDR3 has 14 residues. CDR3 loop: CASSQDRVTETQYF. The CDR3 DNA reads as TGCGCCAGCAGCCAAGATCGAGTTACGGAGACCCAGTACTTC.

CDR3 nucleotides: TGTGCCAGTAGCAGTTGGACTAGCGGGAGTGGGGATACGCAGTATTTT. Translation gives CASSSWTSGSGDTQYF. The chain uses TRBV19 and TRBJ2-3, with 13 bases lining up with TRBD2. This CDR3 is 16 amino acids long. V lost 6 bases, J lost 6 bases, and 9 bases stayed unmatched. Germline V gene lookup returns CDR1 LNHDA and CDR2 SQIVND (reference sequence).

The chain employs TRBV10-1 and TRBJ2-3, with TRBD1 identical over 8 bases. The junction had 6 bases not matched to a gene; V was cut back by 6 bases and J by 4 bases. Germline values: CDR1 WNHNN, CDR2 SYGVQD (reference sequence). The CDR3 is 14 residues long. The CDR3 loop is CASSTDREADTQYF. The CDR3 DNA reads as TGCGCCAGCAGCACGGACAGGGAGGCAGATACGCAGTATTTT.

The chain is built from TRBV6-5 and TRBJ2-6, with D possibly TRBD1 on 5 matching bases. The germline gives CDR1 MNHEY, CDR2 SVGAGI. The CDR3 consists of 14 residues. The V end lost 5 bases, the J end lost 1 base, and 6 bases lay between the germline ends. As DNA, the CDR3 is TGTGCCAGCAGTAGGGGTTCTGGGGCCAACGTCCTGACTTTC. This codes for CASSRGSGANVLTF.

This chain uses TRBV5-8 with TRBJ2-1; tentatively, D is TRBD2 (5 bases). The V gene lost 2 bases and the J gene lost 10 bases, with 10 bases spanning the gap. The CDR3 consists of 12 residues. Germline lookup yields CDR1 SGHTS and CDR2 YDEGEE. The CDR3 sequence is CASSLRGQEQFF. CDR3 nucleotide sequence: TGTGCCAGCAGCTTACGAGGGCAGGAGCAGTTCTTC.

J is TRBJ1-1 and V is TRBV16; D call uncertain. The CDR3 has 12 residues. The V end lost 4 bases, the J end lost 5 bases, and 8 bases lay between the germline ends. Germline V gene data show CDR1 as KGHSY and CDR2 as FQNENV. CDR3 in DNA: TGTGCCAGCAGCCCGGGCGGGACTGAAGCTTTCTTT. This translates into CASSPGGTEAFF.

V gene TRBV27 combines with J gene TRBJ2-2, with 9 nucleotides matching TRBD2. The CDR3 runs to 15 residues. The germline CDR1 and CDR2 sequences are MNHEY and SMNVEV (reference sequence). V gave up 5 bases and J gave up 6 bases; unmatched junction bases: 7. The CDR3 DNA reads TGTGCCAGCAGTCCCTTAGCGGGAGTCGCCGGGGAGCTGTTTTTT. Translation: CASSPLAGVAGELFF.